This TCR beta chain was profiled in a study of vaccination effects on CD4 cells after COVID-19. Clones were read by immunoSEQ multiplex PCR, and TCRdb kept only the in-frame ones, dropping some. This sample has around 35,000 clones, with about 65% found just once. Upon completion of around ten days in culture, CD4+ T cells were isolated. Testing of the vaccine recipients showed negative nucleocapsid antibodies and no prior SARS-CoV-2 infection. The CDR3 sequence is 13 residues long. The V end was cut by 2 bases, the J end by 5 bases, with 7 bases between. Remarks on this clone: Its target is not known.

The chain has TRBV12-3 or TRBV12-4 and TRBJ1-5; D unresolved. The receptor's source is a human donor who received a COVID-19 vaccine. The source material was CD4+ T cells from PBMCs cultured without peptide, sampled before COVID-19 vaccination. The CDR3 DNA follows: TGTGCCAGCAGTTTAAGTAGGGATCAGCCCCAGCATTTT. Amino acids: CASSLSRDQPQHF.